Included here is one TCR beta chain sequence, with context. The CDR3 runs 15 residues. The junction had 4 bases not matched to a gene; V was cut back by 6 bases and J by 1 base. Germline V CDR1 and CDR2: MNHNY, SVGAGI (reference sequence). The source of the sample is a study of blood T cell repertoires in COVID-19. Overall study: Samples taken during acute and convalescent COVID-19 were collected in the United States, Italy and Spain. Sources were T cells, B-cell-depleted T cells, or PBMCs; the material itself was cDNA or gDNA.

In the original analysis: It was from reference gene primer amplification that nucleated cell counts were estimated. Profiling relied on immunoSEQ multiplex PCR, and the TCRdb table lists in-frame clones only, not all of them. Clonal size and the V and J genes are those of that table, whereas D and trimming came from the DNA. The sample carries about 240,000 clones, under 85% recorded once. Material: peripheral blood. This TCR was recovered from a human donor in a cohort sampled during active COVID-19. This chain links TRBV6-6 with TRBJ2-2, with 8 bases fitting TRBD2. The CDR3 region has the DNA TGTGCCAGCAGGCCGGGACTAGGGAACACCGGGGAGCTGTTTTTT. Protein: CASRPGLGNTGELFF.